Listed below are T cell receptor beta chains from one sample, sequenced in a study of blood T cell repertoires in COVID-19. TCRdb's table, derived via immunoSEQ multiplex PCR, lists solely in-frame clones and lacks some. The sample lists some 330,000 clones, less than 90% occurring once. What was sequenced was PBMCs or T cells enriched from blood (not recorded which). The source of these receptors is a woman between 50 and 59 years old who had recovered from COVID-19. The CDR3 runs from the conserved cysteine through the conserved F or W. Each record gives: D gene, J gene, V gene, clone size, CDR3 DNA, CDR3 protein. A D gene is named only where the DNA matches it firmly. A row's size may be missing; if present it is once, few, many or a size class.

>NA|TRBJ1-1|TRBV9|NA
TGTGCCAGCTCCTGGGACCCGGAGGGGACTGAAGCTTTCTTT
CASSWDPEGTEAFF
>TRBD1|TRBJ1-2|TRBV7-2|NA
TGTGCCAGCAGCTTAGTCGGGCGAACAGGGGGCGATGGCTACACCTTC
CASSLVGRTGGDGYTF
>NA|TRBJ2-7|TRBV7-3|NA
TGTGCCAGCAGCTCGGGGGTTCCCCACGAGCAGTACTTC
CASSSGVPHEQYF
>NA|TRBJ1-3|TRBV4-3|NA
TGCGCCAGCAGCCAAGCAGGGTCCTCTGGAAACACCATATATTTT
CASSQAGSSGNTIYF
>NA|TRBJ1-3|TRBV3-1/TRBV3-2|NA
TGTGCCAGCAGCCAAGATTTGGGCGTAAGCTCTGGAAACACCATATATTTT
CASSQDLGVSSGNTIYF
>NA|TRBJ2-7|TRBV24-1|NA
TGTGCCACCAGTGATTTTACCTACGAGCAGTACTTC
CATSDFTYEQYF
>TRBD1|TRBJ1-3|TRBV3-1/TRBV3-2|NA
TGTGCCAGCAGCCATACAGGGGGCTTTGGAAACACCATATATTTT
CASSHTGGFGNTIYF
>TRBD2|TRBJ2-7|TRBV29-1|NA
TGCAGCGTTGAAGAGACTAGCAAGGTCGTCTACGAGCAGTACTTC
CSVEETSKVVYEQYF
>NA|TRBJ1-2|TRBV19|NA
TGTGCCAGTAGCACCGCCGGGGGGGACTATGGCTACACCTTC
CASSTAGGDYGYTF
>TRBD2|TRBJ2-7|TRBV5-1|NA
TGCGCCAGCAGCCCGGAAGGATGGCTAGCGGGAATTTACGAGCAGTACTTC
CASSPEGWLAGIYEQYF
>TRBD1|TRBJ2-2|TRBV5-4|NA
TGTGCCAGCAGCTTGACAGGGGGCTTTAACACCGGGGAGCTGTTTTTT
CASSLTGGFNTGELFF
>NA|TRBJ1-2|TRBV30|NA
TGTGCCTGGAAACAGCGGTACTATGGCTACACCTTC
CAWKQRYYGYTF
>NA|TRBJ1-4|TRBV3-1/TRBV3-2|NA
TGTGCCAGCAGCCAAGGTACAGGAGAGAATGAAAAACTGTTTTTT
CASSQGTGENEKLFF
>NA|TRBJ1-2|TRBV7-2|NA
TGTGCCAGCAGCTTAGCCCCCGGGGGGGGGAATGGCTACACCTTC
CASSLAPGGGNGYTF
>NA|TRBJ1-3|TRBV18|NA
TGTGCCAGCTCACCACCTCTAGGGGGACTAAACTCTGGAAACACCATATATTTT
CASSPPLGGLNSGNTIYF
>TRBD1|TRBJ1-5|TRBV6-5|NA
TGTGCCAGCAGTTCCCGGGACAGGGGCCTCAATCAGCCCCAGCATTTT
CASSSRDRGLNQPQHF
>TRBD2|TRBJ2-1|TRBV30|NA
TGTGCCTGGAGATCGAGCGGGACCATCAATGAGCAGTTCTTC
CAWRSSGTINEQFF
>NA|TRBJ1-1|TRBV9|once
TGTGCCAGCAGCGCCATAGACACCTCGGCCACTGAAGCTTTCTTT
CASSAIDTSATEAFF
>NA|TRBJ1-2|TRBV27|NA
TGTGCCAGCAGTTTACGGGGGATCTATGGCTACACCTTC
CASSLRGIYGYTF
>TRBD1|TRBJ1-2|TRBV19|NA
TGTGCCAGTAGTATAGACCGGGGACAGTACTATGGCTACACCTTC
CASSIDRGQYYGYTF
>TRBD1|TRBJ1-5|TRBV5-1|NA
TGCGCCAGCAGCTTCAACCCGACAGGGGTTGGCAATCAGCCCCAGCATTTT
CASSFNPTGVGNQPQHF
>TRBD1|TRBJ1-2|TRBV5-1|NA
TGCGCCAGCAGCCCCGACAGGGACTATGGCTACACCTTC
CASSPDRDYGYTF
>NA|TRBJ1-6|TRBV4-3|few
TGCGCCAGCAGCCAAGACGGCGGGATCGGGTCACCCCTCCACTTT
CASSQDGGIGSPLHF
>TRBD2|TRBJ2-7|TRBV4-1|NA
TGCGCCAGCAGCCAAGGTGGGAGGGTGTACTTC
CASSQGGRVYF
>NA|TRBJ1-2|TRBV30|NA
TGTGCCTGGAGTGTACGGCCGGGGGGATTGGATGGCTACACCTTC
CAWSVRPGGLDGYTF
>TRBD2|TRBJ2-1|TRBV6-2/TRBV6-3|NA
TGTGCCAGCAGTTACCCGACTAGCGGGAGGAAGGGCAATGAGCAGTTCTTC
CASSYPTSGRKGNEQFF
>NA|TRBJ2-1|TRBV29-1|NA
TGCACCGTGGACACCACCTACAATGAGCAGTTCTTC
CTVDTTYNEQFF
>TRBD1|TRBJ1-1|TRBV7-9|NA
TGTGCCAGCAGCTTACTAGGGGGACAGGGGACTGAAGCTTTCTTT
CASSLLGGQGTEAFF
>NA|TRBJ1-1|TRBV6-6|NA
TGTGCCAGCAGCTTAAGCTTATACACTGAAGCTTTCTTT
CASSLSLYTEAFF
>NA|TRBJ1-3|TRBV30|NA
TGTGCCTGGAGTGGAGATACGGGGGTCTCTGGAAACACCATATATTTT
CAWSGDTGVSGNTIYF
>NA|TRBJ2-3|TRBV5-1|NA
TGCGCCAGCTTCGAGGGGGGGACCCATACGCAGTATTTT
CASFEGGTHTQYF
>TRBD1|TRBJ1-1|TRBV19|NA
TGTGCCAGTAGACCCACAGGGGTGGCCACTGAAGCTTTCTTT
CASRPTGVATEAFF
>NA|TRBJ1-1|TRBV19|NA
TGTGCCAGTAGTTCTTATTCGGGGTTTAACACTGAAGTTTTCTTT
CASSSYSGFNTEVFF
>NA|TRBJ2-7|TRBV19|NA
TGTGCCAGTAGTAAAACAGGATACGAGCAGTACTTC
CASSKTGYEQYF
>NA|TRBJ2-7|TRBV6-2/TRBV6-3|NA
TGTGCCAGCGGCCCCCACCGGGACAACCCATACGAGCAGTACTTC
CASGPHRDNPYEQYF
>NA|TRBJ2-7|TRBV3-1/TRBV3-2|NA
TGTGCCAGCAGCCAAGGGTTCCGGGATAGCCGGGGTCTGGACTTC
CASSQGFRDSRGLDF
>NA|TRBJ1-2|TRBV12-3/TRBV12-4|NA
TGTGCCACTCGGGGGGGGGCTTACGGCTACACCTTC
CATRGGAYGYTF
>NA|TRBJ1-1|TRBV19|NA
TGTGCCAGTAGTAGGGCCACTGAAGCTTTCTTT
CASSRATEAFF
>NA|TRBJ2-1|TRBV7-2|few
TGTGCCAGCAGCCCGGACTCGTTTAAGCAGTTCTTC
CASSPDSFKQFF
>TRBD2|TRBJ2-7|TRBV5-1|NA
TGCGCCAGCAGCCAACGAGCTAGCGGGAAGAATTACGAGCAGTACTTC
CASSQRASGKNYEQYF
>NA|TRBJ1-2|TRBV7-9|few
TGTGCCAGCAGCACCCAGGGTTCCAACTATGGCTACACCTTC
CASSTQGSNYGYTF
>TRBD2|TRBJ2-3|TRBV18|NA
TGTGCCAGCTCACCTTCACTAGCGGGAGAGGGAGATACGCAGTATTTT
CASSPSLAGEGDTQYF
>TRBD2|TRBJ2-2|TRBV4-2|NA
TGTGCCAGCAGCAGGGTAGCGGGGGGCCCGAACACCGGGGAGCTGTTTTTT
CASSRVAGGPNTGELFF